Listed below are T cell receptor beta chains from one sample, sequenced in a study of blood T cell repertoires in COVID-19. Libraries were prepared by immunoSEQ multiplex PCR; TCRdb keeps only in-frame clonotypes and omits some of them. The sample lists 200,000 to 250,000 clones; 70% to 90% were seen once. Sequenced material: PBMCs or T cells enriched from blood (not recorded which). All receptors come from a man in his thirties or forties who had recovered from COVID-19. The CDR3 runs from the conserved cysteine through the conserved F or W. Fields, in order: CDR3 DNA, CDR3 protein, V gene, J gene, clone size, D gene. A D gene is named only where the DNA matches it firmly. A row's size may be missing; if present it is once, few, many or a size class.

TGTGCCAGCAGCTCCTGGGCGGGAGGGAACACTGAAGCTTTCTTT,CASSSWAGGNTEAFF,TRBV7-2,TRBJ1-1,-,-
TGTGCCAGCAGTCGGGGTTTGAATGAGCAGTTCTTC,CASSRGLNEQFF,TRBV6-2/TRBV6-3,TRBJ2-1,-,-
TGTGCCAGCAGCCGGACTTCCGTGGATACGCAGTATTTT,CASSRTSVDTQYF,TRBV5-4,TRBJ2-3,-,-
TGTGCCAGCAGCCCCGGGACAGGGTGGGGTGAAGCTTTCTTT,CASSPGTGWGEAFF,TRBV7-3,TRBJ1-1,-,TRBD1
TGCAGTGCTAGTCTATCGCCGGGCAGGGCTGCGAGAAACACCATATATTTT,CSASLSPGRAARNTIYF,TRBV20-1,TRBJ1-3,-,-
TGCGCCAGCAGCCAAGGAGAGAGACAGGGGAGGTACGAGCAGTACTTC,CASSQGERQGRYEQYF,TRBV4-3,TRBJ2-7,-,TRBD1
TGCAGCGTTGAAGAGCTAGGAATGAACACTGAAGCTTTCTTT,CSVEELGMNTEAFF,TRBV29-1,TRBJ1-1,-,-
TGCGCCAGCAGCGCCGGACAGTTGAACACTGAAGCTTTCTTT,CASSAGQLNTEAFF,TRBV5-1,TRBJ1-1,-,-
TGTGCCAGCAGCTTAGAACGCGGGCCTACCTACGAGCAGTACTTC,CASSLERGPTYEQYF,TRBV7-2,TRBJ2-7,-,-
TGTGCCAGCAGCCCAAGGGTGCGGGGAGAAAAACTGTTTTTT,CASSPRVRGEKLFF,TRBV6-5,TRBJ1-4,once,-
TGTGCCAGCAGGAACGCAGGAATGAACACTGAAGCTTTCTTT,CASRNAGMNTEAFF,TRBV11-2,TRBJ1-1,-,-
TGTGCCAGCAGCCCCGGACTTCACTCTGGAAACACCATATATTTT,CASSPGLHSGNTIYF,TRBV14,TRBJ1-3,-,-
TGTGCCAGCAGTTACGATAGCGGGAGCTACGAGCAGTACTTC,CASSYDSGSYEQYF,TRBV6-6,TRBJ2-7,-,TRBD2
TGTGCCAGCTCACCACCCCGGAATAGCGGGAGTGCCCTTGGTGAGTACTTC,CASSPPRNSGSALGEYF,TRBV18,TRBJ2-7,once,TRBD2
TGTGCCAGCAGCGTGGAGGGGGCGAAAGCTTTCTTT,CASSVEGAKAFF,TRBV9,TRBJ1-1,-,TRBD1
TGTGCCAGCAGCTTAAACAGAGCGAACACCGGGGAGCTGTTTTTT,CASSLNRANTGELFF,TRBV7-3,TRBJ2-2,-,-
TGTGCCAGCAGCTCGGGACAGGGGGTCACTGAAGCTTTCTTT,CASSSGQGVTEAFF,TRBV6-5,TRBJ1-1,once,TRBD1
TGCGCCAGCAGCCTGGGACAGATTTTTGCCTACGAGCAGTACTTC,CASSLGQIFAYEQYF,TRBV5-1,TRBJ2-7,-,TRBD1
TGTGCCAGCACCGGGACAGGGGGTACCTACGAGCAGTACTTC,CASTGTGGTYEQYF,TRBV28,TRBJ2-7,-,TRBD1
TGCGCCAGCAGCCAAGAAATTGGGACAGGGGGCTCACCCCTCCACTTT,CASSQEIGTGGSPLHF,TRBV4-3,TRBJ1-6,-,TRBD1
TGTGCCTGGAAGGGACTAGCGAATGAGCAGTTCTTC,CAWKGLANEQFF,TRBV30,TRBJ2-1,-,TRBD2
TGTGCCAGCAGTTACGATTGGGACACGGGGAAGTACGAGCAGTACTTC,CASSYDWDTGKYEQYF,TRBV6-5,TRBJ2-7,-,-
TGTGCCAGCTCACCACTTCGAGGCGACTATGGCTACACCTTC,CASSPLRGDYGYTF,TRBV18,TRBJ1-2,-,-
TGTGCCAGCAGCTTAAGGAGACAGCTTTCCTATGGCTACACCTTC,CASSLRRQLSYGYTF,TRBV7-9,TRBJ1-2,-,-
TGTGCCAGCAGCTTACAGGGCATCGACTATGGCTACACCTTC,CASSLQGIDYGYTF,TRBV7-2,TRBJ1-2,-,-
TGTGCCAGCAGTGTCTCCAGGTTGGAGCTGTTTTTT,CASSVSRLELFF,TRBV25-1,TRBJ2-2,few,-
TGTGCCAGTACCCCAAACAAAGGGGGCAGTCTAAATGGCTACACCTTC,CASTPNKGGSLNGYTF,TRBV19,TRBJ1-2,-,TRBD1
TGTGCCAGCAGCCCGGGTAGTATGATTGGCTATGGCTACACCTTC,CASSPGSMIGYGYTF,TRBV3-1/TRBV3-2,TRBJ1-2,-,-
TGTGCCAGCAGCTTAGAACAGGGGGGGAATCAGCCCCAGCATTTT,CASSLEQGGNQPQHF,TRBV7-2,TRBJ1-5,-,TRBD1
TGCGCCAGCAGCCAAACTGGACAGGCCACTGAAGCTTTCTTT,CASSQTGQATEAFF,TRBV5-1,TRBJ1-1,-,TRBD1
TGTGCCAGCAGCCCCCGCTCAACTAGTATAAGGCCCGAGCAGTACTTC,CASSPRSTSIRPEQYF,TRBV7-2,TRBJ2-7,-,-
TGTGCCAGCAGCCCCGGACAGGGCGCCTACGAGCAGTACTTC,CASSPGQGAYEQYF,TRBV7-9,TRBJ2-7,-,TRBD1
TGTGCCAGCAGCTATAAGATGGGCGGGGGGAGCACAGATACGCAGTATTTT,CASSYKMGGGSTDTQYF,TRBV11-3,TRBJ2-3,-,TRBD2
TGTGCCAGCAATTCCCGTGGGGCTACGCAGTATTTT,CASNSRGATQYF,TRBV7-9,TRBJ2-3,large,-
TGTGCCAGCAGCTTTGGAACAGGGGGCACAGATACGCAGTATTTT,CASSFGTGGTDTQYF,TRBV7-9,TRBJ2-3,-,TRBD1
TGTGCCAGCAGCTTGCCCATGAACACTGAAGCTTTCTTT,CASSLPMNTEAFF,TRBV5-6,TRBJ1-1,-,-
TGTGCCAGCAGTTTATCCCGCGTTATGGTATCACCCCTCCACTTT,CASSLSRVMVSPLHF,TRBV27,TRBJ1-6,-,-
TGTGCCAGCAGCCAAGGTCGGGGAGTGGCAGCTTTCTTT,CASSQGRGVAAFF,TRBV14,TRBJ1-1,-,-
TGTGCCAGCAGCTATTTGGGGGGTAACTATGGCTACACCTTC,CASSYLGGNYGYTF,TRBV7-9,TRBJ1-2,-,-
TGTGCCAGCAGCTTATCAGGGGTCAGCAATCAGCCCCAGCATTTT,CASSLSGVSNQPQHF,TRBV7-9,TRBJ1-5,-,-
TGTGCCAGCAGCCGTTCCGGGACTAGCGGGGGGTCCTACACAGATACGCAGTATTTT,CASSRSGTSGGSYTDTQYF,TRBV3-1/TRBV3-2,TRBJ2-3,-,TRBD2